This TCR beta chain was captured in a study of Graves' ophthalmopathy and Graves' hyperthyroidism. Study context: Cases classed as stable hyperthyroidism had no ophthalmopathy within 18 months of follow-up. Regarding the study as a whole: Blood repertoires reportedly contained most expanded thyroid clonotypes above 0.001 frequency. Its predictions of ophthalmopathy progression gave the model 55% to 71% sensitivity and 72% to 75% specificity.

On this clonotype itself: The antigen remains undetermined.

RNA served as the template for amplifying TCR beta CDR3 regions. Investigators did first-round RT-PCR with HTBI primers, then second-round multiplex PCR. MiXCR was run by TCRdb on the multiplex PCR reads, yielding one entry per CDR3 protein. The sample holds about 1.1 million distinct CDR3 sequences, roughly 35% seen once. The diagnosis combined clinical symptoms, thyroxine, TRAb, thyroid ultrasound and orbital computed tomography scans. The origin of this receptor is an adult man with Graves' hyperthyroidism. Sequencing was done on a sample of peripheral blood or thyroid tissue (not recorded which).

The CDR3 DNA reads as TGCAGCGTGGGGGAGCAGTACTTC. Translated: CSVGEQYF. The chain has TRBV29-1 and TRBJ2-7; no firm D call. CDR3 size: 8 residues. V lost 6 bases and J 7 bases, leaving 4 bases between the germline ends. Per the germline V gene, CDR1 is SQVTM and CDR2 is ANQGSEA.